Each of the 18 T cell receptor beta chains below was sequenced from the same sample in a study of vaccination and CD4 T cells after COVID-19. The treatment here: approximately nine-day PBMC culture with coronavirus spike peptide pools or control peptides (ViraFEST assay). The Oncomine TCR Beta short-read assay sequenced DNA from cultured CD4+ T cells. TCRdb re-called the PCR reads with MiXCR, one entry per CDR3 protein. The profile covers about 13,000 distinct CDR3 sequences, with 25% to 30% appearing a single time and 25% to 30% taken by the ten largest. These receptors have no identified antigens. The sequenced sample was CD4+ T cells from blood, cultured in vitro, obtained before SARS-CoV-2 vaccination. Receptors were obtained from a human donor who received a COVID-19 vaccine.

This chain connects TRBV10-3 to TRBJ1-5, with D maybe TRBD1 (6 bases). Germline V gene lookup returns CDR1 ENHRY and CDR2 SYGVKD. The CDR3 has 14 residues. The germline V and J ends were trimmed by 6 bases and 9 bases, with 18 bases remaining between them. CDR3 protein: CAIRPGDGEGPQHF. The CDR3 nucleotides are TGTGCCATCAGGCCAGGGGACGGTGAGGGGCCCCAGCATTTT.

The chain has TRBV2 and TRBJ2-7; D not certain. The CDR3 spans 11 residues. Germline lookup yields CDR1 SNHLY and CDR2 FYNNEI. V was clipped by 4 bases and J by 8 bases, with 9 bases between them. The DNA of the CDR3 is TGTGCCAGCAGTGTGCGCAGCCAGCAGTACTTC. Amino acid sequence: CASSVRSQQYF.

This clonotype has only a few counts. The V call is TRBV6-5, the J call TRBJ2-1; 7 nucleotides match TRBD1. The DNA matches TRBJ2-7 better at its end, which makes the J call doubtful. Germline lookup yields CDR1 MNHEY and CDR2 SVGAGI. The length of the CDR3 is 15 residues. CDR3 nucleotides: TGTGCCAGCAGTTATTGGCAGGGGGACATGGACGAGCAGTACTTC. Its protein is CASSYWQGDMDEQYF.

The chain employs TRBV19 and TRBJ2-3, with D uncertain. Germline V gene data show CDR1 as LNHDA and CDR2 as SQIVND (reference sequence). The CDR3 spans 13 residues. Trimming took off 8 bases at V and 4 bases at J, with 13 bases between the two ends. The CDR3 DNA sequence: TGTGCCAGTGGGAAAAACCCCGCAGATACGCAGTATTTT. This translates into CASGKNPADTQYF.

The rearrangement joins TRBV6-2 or TRBV6-3 to TRBJ2-1; 15 bases line up with TRBD2. V shed 6 bases and J 7 bases; nucleotides not matched to a gene: 7. This CDR3 region has 16 residues. CDR1 MNHEY and CDR2 SVGEGT come from the germline V gene. CDR3 sequence: CASSLGLAGGPNEQFF. DNA of the CDR3: TGTGCCAGCAGCTTGGGACTAGCGGGGGGACCTAATGAGCAGTTCTTC.

In this sample, this clonotype turned up a few times. The chain joins TRBV24-1 to TRBJ1-1; D is perhaps TRBD1 (6 bases). V lost 2 bases, J lost 5 bases, and 14 bases lay in between. There are 15 residues in the CDR3. CDR1 is KGHDR, CDR2 SFDVKD, per germline. CDR3 coding DNA: TGTGCCACCAGTGATTCGACAGGCGTTCGAACTGAAGCTTTCTTT. It is translated as CATSDSTGVRTEAFF.

This rearrangement joins TRBV5-1 to TRBJ2-3; 11 positions agree with TRBD2. Germline CDR1 SGHRS, CDR2 YFSETQ. The CDR3 has 17 amino acids. After removal of 6 bases from V and 2 bases from J, the junction contained 11 bases not matched to a gene. CDR3 loop: CASTSSASGGNTDTQYF. As DNA, the CDR3 is TGCGCCAGCACTAGCTCGGCTAGCGGGGGGAACACAGATACGCAGTATTTT.

This chain links TRBV9 with TRBJ2-2; D uncertain. Looked up from germline, CDR1 is SGDLS and CDR2 is YYNGEE. The CDR3 consists of 16 residues. V was cut by 3 bases and J by 5 bases, with 17 bases left in between. CDR3 nucleotides: TGTGCCAGCAGCGCCCACACCAACCCCATTACCGGGGAGCTGTTTTTT. It specifies CASSAHTNPITGELFF.

V usage is TRBV5-1 and J usage is TRBJ2-7, with D tentatively TRBD2 (5 bases). Looked up from germline, CDR1 is SGHRS and CDR2 is YFSETQ. Trimming stripped 0 bases from V and 1 base from J, with 8 bases between. This CDR3 contains 14 residues. This CDR3 is CASSLDGESYEQYF. The CDR3 nucleotides read TGCGCCAGCAGCTTGGACGGGGAATCCTACGAGCAGTACTTC.

The V call is TRBV24-1, the J call TRBJ1-2; 7 bases agree with TRBD1. The CDR3 is made up of 13 amino acids. With V trimmed by 5 bases and J by 7 bases, 6 bases remained unmatched. Germline CDR1 reads KGHDR; CDR2 reads SFDVKD. CDR3 loop: CATSGQGGSGYTF. The CDR3 DNA is TGTGCCACCAGTGGACAGGGCGGAAGTGGCTACACCTTC.

There are a few counts of this clonotype. The chain uses TRBV19 and TRBJ1-5; unclear D gene. The length of the CDR3 is 17 residues. Trimming left V 1 base short and J 0 bases short, with 13 bases between. Germline loops: CDR1 LNHDA, CDR2 SQIVND (reference sequence). CDR3 nucleotide sequence: TGTGCCAGTAGTATAGGATTTAGCAGAGTTAGCAATCAGCCCCAGCATTTT. Translating it yields CASSIGFSRVSNQPQHF.

This clonotype was counted between two and nine times. V usage is TRBV7-2 and J usage is TRBJ2-3, with a weak D call TRBD1 (6 bases). This CDR3 has 12 amino acids. Germline-derived CDR1 and CDR2 are SGHTA and FQGNSA. V was shortened by 5 bases and J by 5 bases, with 8 bases between the two germline ends. The CDR3 nucleotides are TGTGCCAGCAGCCTACAGGGAGATACGCAGTATTTT. It codes for CASSLQGDTQYF.

This clonotype showed up just once. The genes are TRBV2 and TRBJ2-2, with D uncertain. CDR3 length: 14 amino acids. The V end lost 6 bases, the J end lost 4 bases, and 12 bases lay between the germline ends. Germline CDR1 reads SNHLY; CDR2 reads FYNNEI. The CDR3 loop reads CASRVNSGTGELFF. CDR3 sequence (DNA): TGTGCCAGCAGGGTCAATTCGGGCACCGGGGAGCTGTTTTTT.

This rearrangement joins TRBV10-3 to TRBJ2-5; weak D call: TRBD1 (5 bases). The ends were cut back, 4 bases at V and 2 bases at J, with 11 bases in the middle. This CDR3 comprises 14 residues. Germline-derived CDR1 and CDR2 are ENHRY and SYGVKD. This chain's CDR3 is CAISGGRRQETQYF. The CDR3 DNA reads as TGTGCCATCAGTGGGGGCAGGCGGCAAGAGACCCAGTACTTC.

The table lists this clonotype with a few counts. The chain has TRBV10-3 and TRBJ1-3; the D gene is possibly TRBD1 (5 bases). Between the trimmed V and J ends, which lost 3 bases and 1 base, there was a span of 16 bases. Germline V gives CDR1 ENHRY, CDR2 SYGVKD. This CDR3 contains 17 residues. CDR3 in amino acids: CAISEIRGGTSGNTIYF. The CDR3 DNA reads as TGTGCCATCAGTGAAATCCGGGGGGGGACTTCTGGAAACACCATATATTTT.

V is TRBV27 and J is TRBJ1-6; D possibly corresponds to TRBD1 (6 bases). The CDR3 runs to 17 residues. V was cut by 6 bases and J by 3 bases, with 18 bases left in between. The germline CDR1 and CDR2 sequences are MNHEY and SMNVEV (reference sequence). This chain's CDR3 is CASSPLGQTGYNSPLHF. The CDR3 coding sequence is TGTGCCAGCAGCCCCCTGGGCCAGACAGGCTATAATTCACCCCTCCACTTT.

This clonotype has only a few counts. The rearrangement uses TRBV24-1 and TRBJ2-2; possible D gene TRBD2, 5 bases. The V and J ends lost 5 bases and 4 bases respectively, with 16 bases between them. The CDR3 has 16 residues. Germline loops: CDR1 KGHDR, CDR2 SFDVKD. Written as DNA, the CDR3 is TGTGCCACCAGTGGACTTGCGGGCAACCCCACCGGGGAGCTGTTTTTT. Residues: CATSGLAGNPTGELFF.

This clonotype was seen a few times. This chain links TRBV24-1 with TRBJ1-1; D is unclear. Deletions cut 5 bases from V and 1 base from J, with 7 bases between. This CDR3 is 13 amino acids long. CDR1 and CDR2 from the germline V gene are KGHDR and SFDVKD. This CDR3 is CATSGLENTEAFF. CDR3 DNA: TGTGCCACCAGTGGGCTCGAGAACACTGAAGCTTTCTTT.